Following are 15 T cell receptor beta chains from one sample sequenced in a study of response to subunit inactivated influenza vaccine. MiXCR, applied by TCRdb to the RT-PCR reads, yields one record per CDR3 protein. The sample yields 300,000 to 350,000 distinct CDR3 sequences, about 20% seen once. The material sequenced was PBMCs from blood, taken about 20 months after vaccination. These receptors were collected from a man in his fifties or sixties who received an inactivated influenza vaccine.

The chain couples TRBV6-1 to TRBJ1-5; no clear D. CDR1 and CDR2 (germline): MNHNS, SASEGT. The V end was cut by 5 bases, the J end by 2 bases, with 10 bases between. CDR3 length: 14 residues. The CDR3 protein is CASSQFEGNQPQHF. The CDR3 DNA sequence: TGTGCCAGCAGTCAGTTTGAGGGCAATCAGCCCCAGCATTTT.

This clonotype was observed many times. This rearrangement joins TRBV20-1 to TRBJ1-1; 7 positions agree with TRBD1. The germline V gene has CDR1 DFQATT and CDR2 SNEGSKA (reference sequence). The J segment lost 6 bases and the V segment lost 6 bases, leaving 10 bases of the junction unmatched. There are 13 residues in the CDR3. For the CDR3, the DNA is TGCAGTGCGCCGGGACAGATAAGATCTGAAGCTTTCTTT. Protein sequence: CSAPGQIRSEAFF.

Only a few counts were recorded for this clonotype. V gene TRBV5-1 combines with J gene TRBJ2-3; 7 bases line up with TRBD1. This CDR3 has 13 residues. Germline values: CDR1 SGHRS, CDR2 YFSETQ. V shed 5 bases and J 5 bases; nucleotides not matched to a gene: 5. As DNA, the CDR3 is TGCGCCAGCAGATACAGGGGTGGAGATACGCAGTATTTT. Translation gives CASRYRGGDTQYF.

The J gene is TRBJ2-3, the V gene TRBV4-3; TRBD2 aligns across 7 bases. CDR3 length equals 18 residues. V shed 0 bases and J 3 bases; nucleotides not matched to a gene: 12. Germline CDR1 is LGHNA and CDR2 is YSLEER. The CDR3 here is CASSQDYASRGLTDTQYF. DNA for the CDR3: TGCGCCAGCAGCCAAGATTATGCGTCGCGGGGGTTAACAGATACGCAGTATTTT.

This clonotype was counted ten times or more. This rearrangement joins TRBV18 to TRBJ1-1; no clear D gene. Trimming left V 5 bases short and J 5 bases short, with 15 bases between. Germline V CDR1 and CDR2: KGHSH, LQKENI. The CDR3 loop spans 14 amino acids. Written as DNA, the CDR3 is TGTGCCAGCTCAAAGTTTAATGGGGATACTGAAGCTTTCTTT. Its protein is CASSKFNGDTEAFF.

This clonotype came up many times. J is TRBJ1-2 and V is TRBV29-1; 9 bases map to TRBD1. Germline V CDR1 and CDR2: SQVTM, ANQGSEA. V shed 6 bases and J 2 bases; nucleotides not matched to a gene: 7. This CDR3 has 14 amino acids. The CDR3 here is CSVGTGTGNYGYTF. CDR3 bases: TGCAGCGTCGGTACCGGGACAGGGAACTATGGCTACACCTTC. The full variable domain, its missing parts supplied by reference TRBV29-1 and TRBJ1-2, is SAVISQKPSRDICQRGTSLTIQCQVDSQVTMMFWYRQQPGQSLTLIATANQGSEATYESGFVIDKFPISRPNLTFSTLTVSNMSPEDSSIYLCSVGTGTGNYGYTFGSGTRLTVV.

This clonotype was detected ten times or more. The chain combines TRBV29-1 with TRBJ1-5; D perhaps matches TRBD1 (6 bases). Germline CDR1 and CDR2: SQVTM and ANQGSEA. CDR3 length: 13 amino acids. V dropped 4 bases and J dropped 4 bases, with 11 bases sitting between them. CDR3 coding DNA: TGCAGCGTTGGCCAGGGGTTAAATCAGCCCCAGCATTTT. It is translated as CSVGQGLNQPQHF.

There are a few counts of this clonotype. The chain uses TRBV20-1 and TRBJ2-3; no clear D gene. Trimming shortened V by 2 bases and J by 1 base, and 10 bases separated the two germline ends. Germline V gene data show CDR1 as DFQATT and CDR2 as SNEGSKA (reference sequence). CDR3 length: 14 amino acids. CDR3 residues: CSARSGPGTDTQYF. DNA for the CDR3: TGCAGTGCTAGAAGTGGACCAGGCACAGATACGCAGTATTTT.

This chain uses TRBV2 with TRBJ2-1; 7 bases are shared with TRBD2. From germline, CDR1 is SNHLY and CDR2 FYNNEI. V gave up 6 bases and J gave up 9 bases; unmatched junction bases: 8. The CDR3 spans 13 residues. CDR3 sequence reads: CASSRDYEREQFF. CDR3 bases: TGTGCCAGCAGCCGGGACTACGAGCGTGAGCAGTTCTTC.

The V and J genes are TRBV15 and TRBJ2-3, with D unclear. Germline loops: CDR1 LNHNV, CDR2 YYDKDF (reference sequence). V was cut by 0 bases and J by 6 bases, with 7 bases left in between. This CDR3 is 13 amino acids long. The CDR3 spells CATSRDRPDTQYF. The CDR3 DNA reads as TGTGCCACCAGCAGAGACAGGCCGGATACGCAGTATTTT.

The rearrangement uses TRBV25-1 and TRBJ2-2; D call uncertain. V was shortened by 3 bases and J by 5 bases, with 16 bases between the two germline ends. Germline-derived CDR1 and CDR2 are MGHDK and SYGVNS. CDR3 length: 16 amino acids. CDR3 nucleotide sequence: TGTGCCAGCAGTGATGCGTGGCACGCTCGGACCGGGGAGCTGTTTTTT. Protein product: CASSDAWHARTGELFF.

For the CDR3, the DNA is TGTGCCTGGAGTCGGGGACCCGGACAGCTTGAAGCTTTCTTT. It translates to CAWSRGPGQLEAFF. The V and J genes are TRBV30 and TRBJ1-1; weak D call: TRBD1 (6 bases). Germline V gene sequence: CDR1 GTSNPN, CDR2 SVGIG (reference sequence). This CDR3 has 14 residues. The V and J ends lost 2 bases and 7 bases respectively, with 17 bases between them.

The V call is TRBV21-1, the J call TRBJ2-1; the table assigns TRBD1, which was not confirmed against the DNA. TRBV21-1 is marked as a pseudogene. The CDR3 is 16 amino acids. Here the CDR3 reads CASSKVPQFSYNEQFF. The CDR3 nucleotides read TGTGCCAGCAGCAAAGTCCCCCAGTTCTCCTACAATGAGCAGTTCTTC.

This chain's CDR3 is CASSLLGLWGNQPQHF. CDR3 bases: TGTGCCAGCAGCCTCCTAGGACTATGGGGTAATCAGCCCCAGCATTTT. This chain connects TRBV28 to TRBJ1-5; D not certain. The germline V gene encodes CDR1 MDHEN and CDR2 SYDVKM. The CDR3 is 16 amino acids. Trimming shortened V by 6 bases and J by 4 bases, and 19 bases separated the two germline ends.

This clonotype was counted a few times. The genes are TRBV7-9 and TRBJ2-7, with a tentative D call TRBD2 (6 bases). This CDR3 comprises 16 residues. V was pared by 1 base and J by 3 bases, with 16 bases between. Germline V gene data show CDR1 as SEHNR and CDR2 as FQNEAQ (reference sequence). The CDR3 here is CASSLVFTSLVYEQYF. In DNA form, the CDR3 reads TGTGCCAGCAGCTTAGTGTTTACTAGCCTGGTCTACGAGCAGTACTTC.